A selection of T cell receptor beta chains follows, all from one sample in a study of T-cell memory formation after mild COVID-19. MiXCR, applied by TCRdb to the 5' RACE reads, yields one record per CDR3 protein. In the table there are about 190,000 distinct CDR3 sequences, about 17% of which are singletons. The sequenced sample was PBMCs or a T cell subset sorted from them (not recorded which). The source of these receptors is an adult woman who had mild COVID-19 (a few samples of this study predate the infection). Cell type and time point are not known. Both conserved end residues are part of each CDR3. A D gene is named only where the DNA matches it firmly. Clone size is shown for a subset of rows, as once, few, many or a class of expanded clone.

cdr3_aa: CATSDLKGLAGTDTQYF
cdr3_nt: TGTGCCACCAGTGATCTAAAGGGACTAGCGGGGACAGATACGCAGTATTTT
j_call: TRBJ2-3
d_call: TRBD2
clone_size: -
v_call: TRBV24-1

cdr3_aa: CASSLSGERFHQPQHF
cdr3_nt: TGTGCCAGCAGCTTGTCCGGGGAACGCTTCCATCAGCCCCAGCATTTT
j_call: TRBJ1-5
d_call: -
clone_size: few
v_call: TRBV5-5

cdr3_aa: CASSSGLYNEQFF
cdr3_nt: TGTGCCAGCAGCTCCGGACTTTACAATGAGCAGTTCTTC
j_call: TRBJ2-1
d_call: -
clone_size: many
v_call: TRBV7-9

cdr3_aa: CASSPPQGSSYNSPLHF
cdr3_nt: TGTGCCAGCAGTCCCCCACAGGGGAGCTCCTATAATTCACCCCTCCACTTT
j_call: TRBJ1-6
d_call: TRBD1
clone_size: many
v_call: TRBV6-6

cdr3_aa: CASSHGRTYEQYF
cdr3_nt: TGTGCCAGCAGCCACGGCAGGACCTACGAGCAGTACTTC
j_call: TRBJ2-7
d_call: -
clone_size: few
v_call: TRBV3-1

cdr3_aa: CASSPPGVGGDTQYF
cdr3_nt: TGTGCCAGCAGCCCTCCAGGGGTAGGTGGAGATACGCAGTATTTT
j_call: TRBJ2-3
d_call: -
clone_size: once
v_call: TRBV11-1

cdr3_aa: CASVSSYNSPLHF
cdr3_nt: TGTGCCAGCGTAAGCTCCTATAATTCACCCCTCCACTTT
j_call: TRBJ1-6
d_call: -
clone_size: few
v_call: TRBV12-3/TRBV12-4

cdr3_aa: CAISESGSTCTGWETQYF
cdr3_nt: TGTGCCATCAGTGAGTCAGGATCGACCTGTACAGGTTGGGAGACCCAGTACTTC
j_call: TRBJ2-5
d_call: -
clone_size: few
v_call: TRBV10-3

cdr3_aa: CASSSGTVSTDTQYF
cdr3_nt: TGTGCCAGCAGCTCCGGGACGGTTAGCACAGATACGCAGTATTTT
j_call: TRBJ2-3
d_call: -
clone_size: few
v_call: TRBV5-5

cdr3_aa: CASSYERRQYF
cdr3_nt: TGTGCCAGCAGCTACGAAAGGAGACAGTACTTC
j_call: TRBJ2-5
d_call: -
clone_size: -
v_call: TRBV7-9

cdr3_aa: CASSLRTYGGSNEQFF
cdr3_nt: TGTGCCAGCAGCTTACGTACATATGGCGGGAGCAATGAGCAGTTCTTC
j_call: TRBJ2-1
d_call: TRBD2
clone_size: few
v_call: TRBV7-8

cdr3_aa: CASSPGIAGGYEQFF
cdr3_nt: TGCGCCAGCAGCCCCGGGATAGCGGGGGGGTATGAGCAGTTCTTC
j_call: TRBJ2-1
d_call: TRBD2
clone_size: -
v_call: TRBV5-1

cdr3_aa: CASTAPRGVAGVLKTQYF
cdr3_nt: TGTGCCAGCACCGCCCCAAGGGGGGTAGCGGGAGTGTTGAAGACCCAGTACTTC
j_call: TRBJ2-5
d_call: TRBD2
clone_size: few
v_call: TRBV7-2

cdr3_aa: CATSRDAGGRDTQYF
cdr3_nt: TGTGCCACCAGCAGAGACGCGGGGGGGCGCGATACGCAGTATTTT
j_call: TRBJ2-3
d_call: TRBD2
clone_size: -
v_call: TRBV15

cdr3_aa: CASSLVGRSNEKLFF
cdr3_nt: TGTGCCAGCAGCTTAGTCGGCAGATCTAATGAAAAACTGTTTTTT
j_call: TRBJ1-4
d_call: -
clone_size: -
v_call: TRBV7-2

cdr3_aa: CASSLRGSYNSPLHF
cdr3_nt: TGTGCCAGCAGTTTACGGGGCTCCTATAATTCACCCCTCCACTTT
j_call: TRBJ1-6
d_call: -
clone_size: -
v_call: TRBV27

cdr3_aa: CASRARGASYNEQFF
cdr3_nt: TGTGCCTCTCGAGCTCGCGGGGCCTCCTACAATGAGCAGTTCTTC
j_call: TRBJ2-1
d_call: -
clone_size: -
v_call: TRBV6-6

cdr3_aa: CASSLARSNTQGTQYF
cdr3_nt: TGTGCCAGCAGCTTAGCGCGGTCAAACACACAGGGTACGCAGTATTTT
j_call: TRBJ2-3
d_call: -
clone_size: many
v_call: TRBV7-8

cdr3_aa: CASSLASGTGASYEQYF
cdr3_nt: TGCGCCAGCAGCTTGGCCTCCGGGACAGGGGCCTCCTACGAGCAGTACTTC
j_call: TRBJ2-7
d_call: TRBD1
clone_size: -
v_call: TRBV5-1

cdr3_aa: CASSGDLTDTQYF
cdr3_nt: TGTGCCAGCAGTGGGGACCTCACAGATACGCAGTATTTT
j_call: TRBJ2-3
d_call: -
clone_size: -
v_call: TRBV2

cdr3_aa: CASSVEGAGDTEAFF
cdr3_nt: TGTGCCAGCAGCGTAGAGGGGGCTGGAGACACTGAAGCTTTCTTT
j_call: TRBJ1-1
d_call: TRBD1
clone_size: -
v_call: TRBV9

cdr3_aa: CAISEGASSGNTIYF
cdr3_nt: TGTGCCATCAGTGAGGGGGCCAGCTCTGGAAACACCATATATTTT
j_call: TRBJ1-3
d_call: -
clone_size: -
v_call: TRBV10-3

cdr3_aa: CTSSHGQGDTEAFF
cdr3_nt: TGCACCAGCAGCCACGGACAGGGAGACACTGAAGCTTTCTTT
j_call: TRBJ1-1
d_call: -
clone_size: -
v_call: TRBV1

cdr3_aa: CASSPFSGDGDTQYF
cdr3_nt: TGTGCCAGCTCACCCTTTAGCGGGGACGGAGATACGCAGTATTTT
j_call: TRBJ2-3
d_call: TRBD2
clone_size: few
v_call: TRBV18

cdr3_aa: CASTHAAQVGFSGANVLTF
cdr3_nt: TGTGCCAGCACCCATGCCGCGCAGGTTGGGTTCTCTGGGGCCAACGTCCTGACTTTC
j_call: TRBJ2-6
d_call: -
clone_size: -
v_call: TRBV5-5

cdr3_aa: CSATRDTGELFF
cdr3_nt: TGCAGTGCTACTAGGGACACCGGGGAGCTGTTTTTT
j_call: TRBJ2-2
d_call: -
clone_size: many
v_call: TRBV20-1

cdr3_aa: CASSLALGGGVNTEAFF
cdr3_nt: TGTGCCAGCAGTTTAGCGCTGGGGGGAGGGGTGAACACTGAAGCTTTCTTT
j_call: TRBJ1-1
d_call: -
clone_size: many
v_call: TRBV12-3/TRBV12-4

cdr3_aa: CASSPWGTGGSYEQFF
cdr3_nt: TGTGCCAGCAGCCCATGGGGGACAGGGGGCTCGTATGAGCAGTTCTTC
j_call: TRBJ2-1
d_call: TRBD1
clone_size: -
v_call: TRBV3-1

cdr3_aa: CASSTNPSEVREQYF
cdr3_nt: TGTGCCAGCAGCACCAACCCTAGCGAAGTACGTGAGCAGTACTTC
j_call: TRBJ2-7
d_call: -
clone_size: -
v_call: TRBV21-1

cdr3_aa: CSASRQRSGNTIYF
cdr3_nt: TGCAGTGCGAGCCGACAACGCTCTGGAAACACCATATATTTT
j_call: TRBJ1-3
d_call: -
clone_size: few
v_call: TRBV20-1

cdr3_aa: CASSPGTDFYGYTF
cdr3_nt: TGTGCCAGCAGTCCCGGGACCGACTTCTATGGCTACACCTTC
j_call: TRBJ1-2
d_call: -
clone_size: -
v_call: TRBV12-3/TRBV12-4

cdr3_aa: CSTLSGSRPDTQYF
cdr3_nt: TGCAGTACACTAAGCGGGAGTCGCCCAGATACGCAGTATTTT
j_call: TRBJ2-3
d_call: TRBD2
clone_size: few
v_call: TRBV20-1

cdr3_aa: CSALARGGPGETQYF
cdr3_nt: TGCAGTGCTCTGGCACGGGGGGGCCCTGGGGAGACCCAGTACTTC
j_call: TRBJ2-5
d_call: TRBD2
clone_size: few
v_call: TRBV20-1

cdr3_aa: CSARDSWTGDPDTQYF
cdr3_nt: TGCAGTGCTAGAGATTCGTGGACAGGGGACCCAGATACGCAGTATTTT
j_call: TRBJ2-3
d_call: TRBD1
clone_size: -
v_call: TRBV20-1

cdr3_aa: CASSQDLWQEATQYF
cdr3_nt: TGCGCCAGCAGCCAAGATCTGTGGCAGGAAGCGACCCAGTACTTC
j_call: TRBJ2-5
d_call: -
clone_size: -
v_call: TRBV4-1

cdr3_aa: CASSLGMGGANTEAFF
cdr3_nt: TGTGCCAGCAGCTTAGGGATGGGGGGCGCGAACACTGAAGCTTTCTTT
j_call: TRBJ1-1
d_call: -
clone_size: -
v_call: TRBV7-9

cdr3_aa: CASSPQTGNQPQHF
cdr3_nt: TGTGCCAGCAGCCCACAGACAGGAAATCAGCCCCAGCATTTT
j_call: TRBJ1-5
d_call: -
clone_size: many
v_call: TRBV12-3/TRBV12-4

cdr3_aa: CASSGWDRTSYGYTF
cdr3_nt: TGCGCCAGCAGCGGCTGGGACAGGACCTCCTATGGCTACACCTTC
j_call: TRBJ1-2
d_call: TRBD1
clone_size: few
v_call: TRBV5-1

cdr3_aa: CASSFLPSGGGNEQFF
cdr3_nt: TGTGCCAGCAGCTTCCTACCTAGCGGGGGTGGGAATGAGCAGTTCTTC
j_call: TRBJ2-1
d_call: TRBD2
clone_size: few
v_call: TRBV7-3

cdr3_aa: CASSTWAQEGNTEAFF
cdr3_nt: TGTGCCAGCAGTACGTGGGCCCAGGAAGGGAACACTGAAGCTTTCTTT
j_call: TRBJ1-1
d_call: -
clone_size: few
v_call: TRBV6-6

cdr3_aa: CASSPDRLGKEKLFF
cdr3_nt: TGTGCCAGCAGCCCCGACCGTCTAGGAAAGGAAAAACTGTTTTTT
j_call: TRBJ1-4
d_call: -
clone_size: few
v_call: TRBV7-8

cdr3_aa: CASSLSVVSGANVLTF
cdr3_nt: TGCGCCAGCAGCTTGTCCGTGGTCTCTGGGGCCAACGTCCTGACTTTC
j_call: TRBJ2-6
d_call: -
clone_size: -
v_call: TRBV5-1

cdr3_aa: CSASGDPSTEAFF
cdr3_nt: TGCAGTGCTAGTGGGGATCCGAGCACTGAAGCTTTCTTT
j_call: TRBJ1-1
d_call: -
clone_size: few
v_call: TRBV20-1

cdr3_aa: CASSQEQASTEAFF
cdr3_nt: TGTGCCAGCAGCCAAGAACAGGCCTCCACTGAAGCTTTCTTT
j_call: TRBJ1-1
d_call: -
clone_size: few
v_call: TRBV3-1

cdr3_aa: CASSVITGTSGKETQYF
cdr3_nt: TGTGCCAGCAGTGTAATTACCGGGACTAGCGGGAAAGAGACCCAGTACTTC
j_call: TRBJ2-5
d_call: TRBD2
clone_size: -
v_call: TRBV25-1

cdr3_aa: CASSQTAMNTEAFF
cdr3_nt: TGTGCCAGCAGTCAGACGGCCATGAACACTGAAGCTTTCTTT
j_call: TRBJ1-1
d_call: -
clone_size: few
v_call: TRBV5-5

cdr3_aa: CASSPPQGSNQPQHF
cdr3_nt: TGTGCCAGCAGCCCACCTCAGGGGAGCAATCAGCCCCAGCATTTT
j_call: TRBJ1-5
d_call: -
clone_size: few
v_call: TRBV4-2

cdr3_aa: CASSLAHYTQYF
cdr3_nt: TGTGCCAGCAGCTTAGCGCACTACACGCAGTATTTT
j_call: TRBJ2-3
d_call: -
clone_size: medium-sized
v_call: TRBV7-8

cdr3_aa: CATKTGYEQYF
cdr3_nt: TGTGCCACCAAAACAGGGTACGAGCAGTACTTC
j_call: TRBJ2-7
d_call: -
clone_size: few
v_call: TRBV24-1

cdr3_aa: CAQGQRGYEQYF
cdr3_nt: TGTGCCCAGGGGCAGAGAGGCTACGAGCAGTACTTC
j_call: TRBJ2-7
d_call: -
clone_size: -
v_call: TRBV30

cdr3_aa: CASSFVPGLGANVLTF
cdr3_nt: TGTGCCAGCAGCTTTGTTCCAGGACTTGGGGCCAACGTCCTGACTTTC
j_call: TRBJ2-6
d_call: -
clone_size: few
v_call: TRBV7-9

cdr3_aa: CASSYSVGLADQETQYF
cdr3_nt: TGTGCCAGCAGTTACTCCGTGGGACTAGCGGATCAAGAGACCCAGTACTTC
j_call: TRBJ2-5
d_call: TRBD2
clone_size: -
v_call: TRBV6-5

cdr3_aa: CSARDLSDTQYF
cdr3_nt: TGCAGTGCTAGAGACTTGTCAGATACGCAGTATTTT
j_call: TRBJ2-3
d_call: -
clone_size: -
v_call: TRBV20-1

cdr3_aa: CASSLGTGVAGELFF
cdr3_nt: TGTGCCAGCAGCTTAGGGACAGGGGTCGCCGGGGAGCTGTTTTTT
j_call: TRBJ2-2
d_call: TRBD1
clone_size: many
v_call: TRBV7-6

cdr3_aa: CASSLRDQGYEQYF
cdr3_nt: TGTGCCAGCAGCCTCCGGGACCAGGGGTACGAGCAGTACTTC
j_call: TRBJ2-7
d_call: -
clone_size: -
v_call: TRBV6-5

cdr3_aa: CATSEPGQGSYGYTF
cdr3_nt: TGTGCCACCAGTGAACCTGGACAGGGTTCCTATGGCTACACCTTC
j_call: TRBJ1-2
d_call: TRBD1
clone_size: few
v_call: TRBV24-1

cdr3_aa: CATSDSRVSGELFF
cdr3_nt: TGTGCCACCAGTGATTCCAGGGTATCCGGGGAGCTGTTTTTT
j_call: TRBJ2-2
d_call: -
clone_size: many
v_call: TRBV24-1

cdr3_aa: CSARDPGQGIAKNIQYF
cdr3_nt: TGCAGTGCTAGAGACCCCGGACAGGGGATAGCCAAAAACATTCAGTACTTC
j_call: TRBJ2-4
d_call: TRBD1
clone_size: -
v_call: TRBV20-1

cdr3_aa: CASSPRRTGLTGELFF
cdr3_nt: TGTGCCAGTAGCCCAAGGAGGACAGGGTTGACCGGGGAGCTGTTTTTT
j_call: TRBJ2-2
d_call: TRBD1
clone_size: many
v_call: TRBV19